This TCR beta chain was identified during a study of blood T cell repertoires in COVID-19. The protocol was immunoSEQ multiplex PCR, while the TCRdb copy is restricted to in-frame clones and leaves out a portion. The sample lists around 180,000 clones; around four fifths were seen once. Trimming cost V 2 bases and J 8 bases, with 16 bases left between them. In germline, CDR1 is SGHDT, CDR2 YYEEEE. This CDR3 has 14 residues. Sequenced: peripheral blood. The rearrangement links TRBV5-6 to TRBJ1-1; a possible D gene is TRBD1 (6 bases). This TCR derives from a man between 65 and 79 years old with active or convalescent COVID-19. The CDR3 here is CASSFGTPVVEAFF. The CDR3 DNA follows: TGTGCCAGCAGCTTTGGGACACCCGTTGTAGAAGCTTTCTTT.